This T cell receptor beta chain derives from a study of blood T cell repertoires in COVID-19. Across the study: Some COVID-19 samples were acute and others convalescent; all came from the United States, Italy and Spain. From T cells, B-cell-depleted T cells, or PBMCs came the material, which was cDNA or gDNA.

This CDR3 comprises 13 residues. With 5 bases removed from V and 5 bases from J, the gap between germline ends came to 13 bases. From germline, CDR1 is SGHTA and CDR2 FQGNSA. The method was immunoSEQ multiplex PCR; TCRdb's version includes in-frame clones alone and lacks a portion of them. The sample lists more than 40,000 clones, more than 70% occurring once. The sample was peripheral blood. The chain is built from TRBV7-2 and TRBJ2-7, with D possibly matching TRBD1 (5 bases). This TCR derives from a man aged 45 to 65 with active COVID-19. The chain's CDR3 is CASSPQGGDEQYF. The DNA for the CDR3 is TGTGCCAGCAGCCCGCAGGGTGGTGACGAGCAGTACTTC.